What follows are 32 T cell receptor beta chains derived from one specimen sequenced in a study of blood T cell repertoires in COVID-19. Assay: immunoSEQ multiplex PCR; the TCRdb copy retains only in-frame clones and omits some. The profile shows 89,000 or so clones, 85% of them singletons. The sequencing sample was made of peripheral blood. All receptors derive from an elderly man with acute or convalescent COVID-19.

CDR3 sequence (DNA): TGTGCCAGCAGTCCCGTGAGGGATTTCCTGCTCTCTGGAAACACCATATATTTT. This codes for CASSPVRDFLLSGNTIYF. The chain is built from TRBV28 and TRBJ1-3; D is unresolved. CDR1 and CDR2 from the germline V gene are MDHEN and SYDVKM. V was clipped by 5 bases and J by 0 bases, with 20 bases between them. The CDR3 contains 18 residues. Drawing the rest from reference TRBV28 and TRBJ1-3, the complete variable domain is DVKVTQSSRYLVKRTGEKVFLECVQDMDHENMFWYRQDPGLGLRLIYFSYDVKMKEKGDIPEGYSVSREKKERFSLILESASTNQTSMYLCASSPVRDFLLSGNTIYFGEGSWLTVV.

The chain recombines TRBV24-1 with TRBJ2-3; 9 bases match TRBD2. Germline V lookup: CDR1 KGHDR, CDR2 SFDVKD. The CDR3 runs to 16 residues. V lost 4 bases and J lost 7; bases outside the gene matches: 11. CDR3 DNA: TGTGCCACCAGTGACCCGGGACTAGCTTTTCGAAATACGCAGTATTTT. The encoded protein is CATSDPGLAFRNTQYF.

The chain combines TRBV27 with TRBJ2-7; D perhaps matches TRBD2 (6 bases). The CDR3 has 14 residues. The V and J ends lost 7 bases and 4 bases respectively, with 17 bases between them. Germline CDR1 MNHEY, CDR2 SMNVEV (reference sequence). As DNA, the CDR3 is TGTGCCAGCAACCATTTGGGGGGAAGGTACGAGCAGTACTTC. Protein product: CASNHLGGRYEQYF.

The rearrangement joins TRBV19 to TRBJ2-3, with 13 bases that match TRBD2. CDR1 LNHDA and CDR2 SQIVND come from the germline V gene (reference sequence). V gave up 5 bases and J gave up 0 bases; unmatched junction bases: 8. The CDR3 is 18 amino acids. The CDR3 DNA is TGTGCCAGTAGTGCCGGACTAGCGGGAGTTAGGAGCACAGATACGCAGTATTTT. Translated, it gives CASSAGLAGVRSTDTQYF.

The V gene is TRBV9, the J gene TRBJ1-1, with D tentatively TRBD1 (6 bases). The CDR3 extends over 15 amino acids. V dropped 4 bases and J dropped 1 base, with 14 bases sitting between them. Germline CDR1 is SGDLS and CDR2 is YYNGEE. The CDR3 bases are TGTGCCAGCAGCTTTACAGGGACGGGGAACACTGAAGCTTTCTTT. Encoded protein: CASSFTGTGNTEAFF.

The chain couples TRBV6-5 to TRBJ2-1, with D uncertain. Deletions cut 6 bases from V and 5 bases from J, with 5 bases between. CDR3 length equals 11 residues. Germline loops: CDR1 MNHEY, CDR2 SVGAGI. As DNA, the CDR3 is TGTGCCAGCAGCCTTCACAATGAGCAGTTCTTC. Translated, it gives CASSLHNEQFF.

The V and J genes are TRBV15 and TRBJ1-3; perhaps TRBD1 as D (6 bases). V was shortened by 0 bases and J by 2 bases, with 11 bases between the two germline ends. The CDR3 loop spans 16 amino acids. Germline CDR1 is LNHNV and CDR2 is YYDKDF (reference sequence). CDR3: CATSRDSGATGNTIYF. The CDR3 nucleotides read TGTGCCACCAGCAGAGATTCAGGGGCCACTGGAAACACCATATATTTT.

The chain has TRBV10-2 and TRBJ2-5; tentatively, D is TRBD2 (6 bases). The CDR3 spans 13 residues. Germline V gives CDR1 WSHSY, CDR2 SAAADI. Trimming took off 5 bases at V and 2 bases at J, with 9 bases between the two ends. The CDR3, as DNA: TGCGCCAGCAGTTGGACTATTCAAGAGACCCAGTACTTC. Its translation is CASSWTIQETQYF.

This clone was counted once. The chain employs TRBV1 and TRBJ2-1; the D call of TRBD2 is as the table states it, not checked on the DNA. TRBV1 corresponds to a pseudogene. The CDR3 extends over 18 amino acids. CDR3 residues: CTSSQDPLASRYFDEQFF. CDR3 DNA sequence: TGCACCAGCAGCCAAGACCCACTAGCGAGCCGATATTTCGATGAGCAGTTCTTC.

The chain couples TRBV29-1 to TRBJ1-2, with 9 bases identical to TRBD1. Germline V gives CDR1 SQVTM, CDR2 ANQGSEA. The V and J ends lost 7 bases and 8 bases, in that order; junction bases with no gene match: 8. The CDR3 consists of 12 residues. CDR3 residues: CSGIQGAIGYTF. For the CDR3, the DNA is TGCAGCGGAATACAGGGGGCGATCGGCTACACCTTC.

The V and J genes are TRBV7-3 and TRBJ1-1; D may be TRBD1 (6 bases). The CDR3 is made up of 14 amino acids. CDR1 is SGHTA and CDR2 is FQGTGA in the germline V gene. The V end was cut by 4 bases, the J end by 1 base, with 10 bases between. This CDR3 reads CASSSGGQNTEAFF. The CDR3 DNA is TGTGCCAGCAGCTCTGGGGGACAGAACACTGAAGCTTTCTTT.

The chain combines TRBV29-1 with TRBJ1-2; the match to TRBD1 covers 7 bases. CDR3 length: 12 amino acids. V shed 5 bases, J shed 4 bases, and the junction held 4 bases outside the gene matches. In germline, CDR1 is SQVTM, CDR2 ANQGSEA. The CDR3 here is CSVPGQSYGYTF. The CDR3 DNA reads TGCAGCGTTCCGGGACAGAGCTATGGCTACACCTTC.

The J gene is TRBJ1-4, the V gene TRBV25-1; D is uncertain. Deletions cut 1 base from V and 7 bases from J, with 13 bases between. The CDR3 loop spans 15 amino acids. Germline V CDR1 and CDR2: MGHDK, SYGVNS. The DNA of the CDR3 is TGTGCCAGCAGTGAATTCCAGGCCGGAAGTGAAAAACTGTTTTTT. Its translation is CASSEFQAGSEKLFF.

In nucleotides, the CDR3 is TGTGCCAGTAGTATAAGTACAAACACCGGGGAGCTGTTTTTT. It specifies CASSISTNTGELFF. The V and J genes are TRBV19 and TRBJ2-2; the D is unclear. Per germline, CDR1 LNHDA and CDR2 SQIVND (reference sequence). The CDR3 extends over 14 amino acids. With 2 bases removed from V and 2 bases from J, the gap between germline ends came to 6 bases.

This sequence joins TRBV3-1 (or the pseudogene TRBV3-2) and TRBJ2-2; D might be TRBD2 (5 bases). V shed 4 bases and J shed 6 bases, with 9 bases lying between them. This CDR3 spans 13 amino acids. Germline V CDR1 and CDR2: LGHDT, YNNKEL (reference sequence). CDR3 sequence reads: CASSRRRAGELFF. In DNA form, the CDR3 reads TGTGCCAGCAGCCGCCGGCGGGCCGGGGAGCTGTTTTTT.

J is TRBJ2-3 and V is TRBV9; 14 bases line up with TRBD2. Trimming took 3 bases from V and 0 from J; bases not matched to a gene: 3. Germline assignment: CDR1 SGDLS and CDR2 YYNGEE. The CDR3 runs to 17 residues. The CDR3 region is CASSAGTSGSSTDTQYF. The CDR3, as DNA: TGTGCCAGCAGCGCCGGGACTAGCGGGAGTAGCACAGATACGCAGTATTTT.

CDR3 coding DNA: TGTGCCAGCAGCGATCTGCCGGGAGCAGAGACCCAGTACTTC. It encodes CASSDLPGAETQYF. The chain joins TRBV5-4 to TRBJ2-5, with D possibly matching TRBD2 (6 bases). CDR1 SGHNT and CDR2 YYREEE come from the germline V gene (reference sequence). Trimming stripped 4 bases from V and 4 bases from J, with 14 bases between. The CDR3 loop spans 14 amino acids.

This chain's CDR3 is CASSLNAGYEQYF. In nucleotides, the CDR3 is TGTGCCAGCAGTTTAAATGCAGGTTACGAGCAGTACTTC. This chain links TRBV28 with TRBJ2-7; no clear D gene. This CDR3 has 13 amino acids. CDR1 is MDHEN and CDR2 is SYDVKM in the germline V gene. V was cut by 2 bases and J by 4 bases, with 9 bases left in between.

The chain couples TRBV18 to TRBJ2-1; 7 positions agree with TRBD1. This CDR3 contains 15 residues. With 2 bases clipped from V and 6 bases from J, the junction kept 7 bases outside the gene matches. From germline, CDR1 is KGHSH and CDR2 LQKENI. The CDR3 coding sequence is TGTGCCAGCTCACCATGGGAGACAGGGCGCAATGAGCAGTTCTTC. The encoded protein is CASSPWETGRNEQFF.

The V call is TRBV18, the J call TRBJ2-7; 9 bases are shared with TRBD2. V gave up 1 base and J gave up 7 bases; unmatched junction bases: 8. The CDR3 extends over 15 amino acids. In germline, CDR1 is KGHSH, CDR2 LQKENI. The CDR3, as DNA: TGTGCCAGCTCACCACGATCTAGCGGGATTGGAGAGCAGTACTTC. This codes for CASSPRSSGIGEQYF.

This clone was seen a handful of times. The gene calls are TRBV3-1 (or the pseudogene TRBV3-2) and TRBJ2-1, with 9 nucleotides matching TRBD2. This CDR3 region has 16 residues. J was trimmed by 4 bases and V by 1 base; bases with no gene match: 5. Germline CDR1 reads LGHDT; CDR2 reads YNNKEL (reference sequence). The CDR3 sequence is CASSQVGLAAYNEQFF. CDR3 coding DNA: TGTGCCAGCAGCCAAGTGGGACTAGCAGCATACAATGAGCAGTTCTTC.

CDR3 residues: CASSTTSGTYQETQYF. In DNA, the CDR3 is TGTGCCAGCAGCACGACTAGCGGGACATACCAAGAGACCCAGTACTTC. V is TRBV28 and J is TRBJ2-5; TRBD2 agrees at 11 bases. CDR3 length: 16 amino acids. The trim removed 6 bases at V and 0 bases at J, leaving 6 bases unmatched. The germline V gene has CDR1 MDHEN and CDR2 SYDVKM.

The V gene is TRBV19, the J gene TRBJ1-1, with D perhaps matching TRBD1 (5 bases). This CDR3 is 14 amino acids long. Trimming cost V 3 bases and J 2 bases, with 10 bases left between them. CDR1 is LNHDA, CDR2 SQIVND, per germline (reference sequence). The CDR3 region is CASSIAGDNTEAFF. The CDR3 coding sequence is TGTGCCAGTAGTATCGCGGGGGACAACACTGAAGCTTTCTTT.

This chain's CDR3 is CASSDPGDRVSYTF. CDR3 coding DNA: TGTGCCAGCAGTGACCCCGGGGACAGGGTGAGCTACACCTTC. The chain has TRBV25-1 and TRBJ1-2, with 9 bases aligning to TRBD1. The CDR3 covers 14 residues. Germline CDR1 and CDR2: MGHDK and SYGVNS. The V gene end was trimmed by 3 bases and the J gene end by 9 bases; junction bases not matched to a gene: 8.

The genes are TRBV18 and TRBJ2-7; D might be TRBD1 (5 bases). V lost 0 bases to trimming and J lost 7 bases, with 10 bases between them. Germline V gives CDR1 KGHSH, CDR2 LQKENI. This CDR3 has 13 residues. The CDR3 loop is CASSPPQGGEQYF. DNA of the CDR3: TGTGCCAGCTCACCACCCCAGGGTGGGGAGCAGTACTTC.

The V gene is TRBV7-3, the J gene TRBJ2-1; TRBD1 matches at 10 bases. Per the germline V gene, CDR1 is SGHTA and CDR2 is FQGTGA. There are 17 residues in the CDR3. The junction had 7 bases not matched to a gene; V was cut back by 2 bases and J by 3 bases. This CDR3 is CASSLGWDRGSYNEQFF. Written as DNA, the CDR3 is TGTGCCAGCAGCTTAGGATGGGACAGGGGCAGCTACAATGAGCAGTTCTTC.

Concerning this clone: This same CDR3 is encoded by further DNA sequences in the sample. The rearrangement joins TRBV12-3 or TRBV12-4 to TRBJ1-1; D ambiguous. CDR3 length: 13 amino acids. V was cut by 5 bases and J by 5 bases, with 12 bases left in between. CDR3 amino acids: CASSLRAGTEAFF. For the CDR3, the DNA is TGTGCCAGCAGTCTTAGGGCGGGGACTGAAGCTTTCTTT.

The chain uses TRBV18 and TRBJ2-1; D remains ambiguous. CDR3 size: 13 residues. Germline loops: CDR1 KGHSH, CDR2 LQKENI. V lost 5 bases to trimming and J lost 5 bases, with 10 bases between them. CDR3 sequence (DNA): TGTGCCAGCTCATCCAGGCAAGACAATGAGCAGTTCTTC. Translated: CASSSRQDNEQFF.

Only one count was recorded for this clone. V and J are TRBV14 and TRBJ2-7; a weak D match, TRBD2 (5 bases). This CDR3 is 15 amino acids long. From germline, CDR1 is SGHDN and CDR2 FVKESK. Trimming removed 0 bases from V and 4 bases from J, with 13 bases in between. The CDR3 loop is CASSQDHGKRYEQYF. The CDR3 DNA is TGTGCCAGCAGCCAAGATCACGGGAAGAGATACGAGCAGTACTTC.

The rearrangement links TRBV7-3 to TRBJ2-7, with D possibly TRBD2 on 5 matching bases. Germline CDR1 SGHTA, CDR2 FQGTGA. The CDR3 has 14 amino acids. V was cut by 5 bases and J by 2 bases, with 13 bases left in between. CDR3: CASSQIRGPYEQYF. The DNA for the CDR3 is TGTGCCAGCAGCCAAATCAGAGGGCCCTACGAGCAGTACTTC.

V usage is TRBV5-6 and J usage is TRBJ2-1; no definite D call. The CDR3 has 15 amino acids. V was shortened by 4 bases and J by 0 bases, with 11 bases between the two germline ends. The germline V gene encodes CDR1 SGHDT and CDR2 YYEEEE. The CDR3 protein is CASSKDRSSYNEQFF. The DNA of the CDR3 is TGTGCCAGCAGCAAAGATAGAAGCTCCTACAATGAGCAGTTCTTC.

The V and J genes are TRBV7-3 and TRBJ2-3; no firm D call. The CDR3 runs to 15 residues. The ends were cut back, 5 bases at V and 2 bases at J, with 14 bases in the middle. In germline, CDR1 is SGHTA, CDR2 FQGTGA. The CDR3 sequence: CASSREASSTDTQYF. The CDR3 DNA is TGTGCCAGCAGCCGTGAGGCTAGTTCCACAGATACGCAGTATTTT.